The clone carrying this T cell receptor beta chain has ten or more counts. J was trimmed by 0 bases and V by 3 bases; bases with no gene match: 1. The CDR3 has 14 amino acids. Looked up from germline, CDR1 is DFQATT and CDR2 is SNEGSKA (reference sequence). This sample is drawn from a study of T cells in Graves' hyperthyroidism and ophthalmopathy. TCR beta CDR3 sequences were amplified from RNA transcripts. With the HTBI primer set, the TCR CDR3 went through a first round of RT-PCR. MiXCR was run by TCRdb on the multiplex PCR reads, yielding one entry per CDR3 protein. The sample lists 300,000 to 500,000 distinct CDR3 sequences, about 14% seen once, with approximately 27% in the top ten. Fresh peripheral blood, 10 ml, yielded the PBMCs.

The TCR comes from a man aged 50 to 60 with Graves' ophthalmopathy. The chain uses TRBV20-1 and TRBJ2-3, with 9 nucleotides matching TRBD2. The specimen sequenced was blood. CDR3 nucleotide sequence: TGCAGTGCTAGGGCGGGAGGGAGCACAGATACGCAGTATTTT. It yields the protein CSARAGGSTDTQYF.